This T cell receptor beta chain stems from a study of Ad26.COV2.S vaccination and SARS-CoV-2 variants. Study details: Donor got 5x10^10 or 1x10^11 viral particles of Ad26.COV2.S.

Sample treatment: 15 to 20 received Ad26.COV2.S at low or high dose, single or two shots; roughly five received placebo; per-sample allocation not given. It was on day 63 after the first vaccine or placebo injection that samples were taken. An Ad26 vector was used to express Wuhan-strain SARS-CoV-2 spike as the vaccine. In the case of this clone: Its antigen is still unknown.

The V gene's germline CDR1 is SQVTM and CDR2 ANQGSEA. This CDR3 is built from 14 residues. Between the trimmed V and J ends, which lost 4 bases and 3 bases, there was a span of 12 bases. Findings of the study overall: Placebo recipients and vaccine recipients were similar in non-spike TCR breadth. Reported findings describe substantial breadth in spike-specific CD8+ and CD4+ T cell responses following vaccination.

Some clones are missing from TCRdb's copy, which holds only in-frame ones; the method was immunoSEQ multiplex PCR. The sample has 300,000 to 350,000 clones, 88% seen once. The chain has TRBV29-1 and TRBJ2-2; D ambiguous. The source is a person aged 18-60 years who received the Ad26.COV2.S COVID-19 vaccine or a placebo. The starting material was peripheral blood, obtained in a trial of Ad26.COV2.S vaccine versus placebo. The CDR3 loop reads CSVVIYSDTGELFF. In DNA, the CDR3 is TGCAGCGTTGTGATTTACAGTGACACCGGGGAGCTGTTTTTT.